This T cell receptor beta chain was found in a study of T cell responses to AZD1222 COVID-19 vaccine (dated by TCRdb to the early 2020s). Regarding the complete study: TCR sequencing covered fewer than 250 trial participants: some 210 given two doses of AZD1222 and 26 given two doses of MenACWY control vaccine. Trial participants were enrolled by age into subgroups of 18-55, 56-69 and 70-plus years, and around 150, 29 and 61 TCR-sequenced participants, respectively, were included in these subgroups.

To note about this clone: Its antigen is not yet known. The sample holds no much larger clone one base away, and base qualities are not on file.

The CDR3 regions of human TCRbeta chains were analyzed by immunosequencing. Processing in the source paper ran as follows. Repertoire TCRs were matched against a reference library of SARS-CoV-2-specific TCRs generated with the MIRA antigen-specificity platform. Breadth was defined as the fraction of unique TCRs that were SARS-CoV-2-associated. Depth was defined as the fraction of total T cells that were SARS-CoV-2-associated. Using the MIRA data, every spike-specific TCR was mapped to the spike region that the TCR reacted to and assigned to either a CD4 or a CD8 class. Log10-transformed breadth and depth values were compared by one-way ANOVA with Sidak's multiple comparisons tests. In its TCRdb copy, this immuneACCESS table keeps in-frame sequences only and misses some clones. Where compared with another copy, unresolved V genes explain less than half of these, and the others have no known cause. D and trimming come from the DNA, and the V and J calls and clone size come from that table. In all, the sample holds roughly 24,000 clones, and 88% of those were seen once. The top ten clones comprise 2.5% to 3% of the sample.

Via the germline V gene, CDR1 is SGHAT and CDR2 FQNNGV. V and J lose 3 bases and 6 bases, and a span of 5 bases separates them. From its cysteine to its phenylalanine, the CDR3 spans 11 amino acids. The DNA shown is the 33-base CDR3, in frame from base 1. The sample's time point label, in plain terms: about 28 days (+/-7) after the second vaccine dose. Because spike-specific TCR depth and breadth did not differ between the two schedules, AZD1222 recipients who got a second dose at roughly 4 weeks were pooled with those who got a second dose at roughly 12 weeks. Samples from vaccinated people were obtained from the UK trials COV001 and COV002, which included a single-blind randomized controlled phase 2/3 trial of AZD1222 (ChAdOx1 nCoV-19) in healthy adults. Trial participant PBMC samples were collected at day 0 and day 28 after the second dose for TCRbeta chain sequencing. The research as a whole found: Most participants were white British and females outnumbered males, and the authors suggested that clonal diversity may have been underestimated. Only a handful of AZD1222 recipients were SARS-CoV-2 seropositive at baseline, limiting conclusions about previously exposed vaccinees. Because no day 14 peak-response samples were available, repertoires were characterized only after the peak T cell response. In the small 56-69-year group, the increase in depth fell short of significance, most likely because of low power. The vaccine-associated CD4 TCRs covered the entire spike protein, and the dominant responses fell in regions 160-218 and 743-854. Epitopes outside the regions mutated in the B.1.351 and B.1.1.7 variants were reportedly recognized by nearly half of the unique spike-specific TCRs. After two AZD1222 doses, both the breadth and the depth of spike-specific TCRs were significantly higher than at day 0 and than in MenACWY recipients.

The TCR originated in an adult who received the AZD1222 COVID-19 vaccine. The chain is made from TRBV11-2 and TRBJ1-1; confidence is insufficient to name the D gene. The sample in question was peripheral blood, obtained 28 days after the second AZD1222 dose. The CDR3 here reads CASSFASEAFF. The nucleotide sequence reads as follows: TGTGCCAGCAGCTTTGCCTCTGAAGCTTTCTTT.